Presented here are 28 T cell receptor beta chains from one specimen sequenced in a study of CD8 T cells in Susac syndrome. RNA amounts of roughly 0.45 to 1 ug underwent reverse transcription with random hexamers. TCRdb reprocessed the immunoSEQ multiplex PCR reads via MiXCR and lists one record per CDR3 protein. The repertoire holds about 250,000 distinct CDR3 sequences, with 93% as singletons. The sample consisted of CD4+ T cells from PBMCs. Receptors were obtained from a human donor with multiple sclerosis.

The chain is built from TRBV6-5 and TRBJ1-1; the match to TRBD1 covers 7 bases. Germline CDR1 and CDR2: MNHEY and SVGAGI. The CDR3 runs to 13 residues. J was trimmed by 3 bases and V by 6 bases; bases with no gene match: 4. The CDR3 bases are TGTGCCAGCAGGCCGACAGGGTACACTGAAGCTTTCTTT. Amino acid sequence: CASRPTGYTEAFF.

The chain uses TRBV12-3 or TRBV12-4 and TRBJ2-3; D not resolved. CDR3 length: 14 residues. Between the trimmed V and J ends, which lost 2 bases and 5 bases, there was a span of 11 bases. The CDR3 DNA sequence: TGTGCCAGCAGTTTAAGCCCTCGAATAGATACGCAGTATTTT. This codes for CASSLSPRIDTQYF.

This clonotype was recorded once. The J gene is TRBJ1-5, the V gene TRBV2, with D unresolved. Trimming stripped 3 bases from V and 3 bases from J, with 12 bases between. The CDR3 is made up of 15 amino acids. Germline CDR1 is SNHLY and CDR2 is FYNNEI. The CDR3 nucleotides read TGTGCCAGCAGTGAGGACGTGGCTGCCAATCAGCCCCAGCATTTT. This sequence encodes CASSEDVAANQPQHF.

The chain links TRBV19 to TRBJ1-2; no firm D call. The germline V gene has CDR1 LNHDA and CDR2 SQIVND (reference sequence). With 5 bases removed from V and 1 base from J, the gap between germline ends came to 8 bases. This CDR3 spans 13 amino acids. The CDR3 loop is CASSVRSNYGYTF. DNA for the CDR3: TGTGCCAGTAGTGTCAGAAGTAACTATGGCTACACCTTC.

This clonotype occurred once. The rearrangement uses TRBV5-6 and TRBJ1-2, with no clear D. CDR3 length: 15 amino acids. The germline V gene has CDR1 SGHDT and CDR2 YYEEEE. With 0 bases removed from V and 6 bases from J, the gap between germline ends came to 15 bases. The CDR3 is CASSLVGRQLDGYTF. The CDR3, as DNA: TGTGCCAGCAGCTTGGTCGGTCGGCAGTTAGATGGCTACACCTTC.

The CDR3 DNA sequence: TGTGCCAGCAGCCAATTTGGAGCCGCGAACACTGAAGCTTTCTTT. Translation gives CASSQFGAANTEAFF. The genes are TRBV14 and TRBJ1-1; D is uncertain. CDR3 length equals 15 residues. The V gene lost 2 bases and the J gene lost 1 base, with 11 bases spanning the gap. Germline values: CDR1 SGHDN, CDR2 FVKESK.

The chain joins TRBV4-1 to TRBJ2-1; the D is unclear. The V end was cut by 1 base, the J end by 7 bases, with 11 bases between. Germline V gene data show CDR1 as MGHRA and CDR2 as YSYEKL. The CDR3 has 14 residues. The CDR3 DNA is TGCGCCAGCAGCCAAGTGGGGTACGGGAATGAGCAGTTCTTC. It yields the protein CASSQVGYGNEQFF.

This clonotype was counted a single time. The rearrangement links TRBV12-3 or TRBV12-4 to TRBJ2-3; a weak D match, TRBD2 (5 bases). The CDR3 is 12 amino acids. Trimming removed 8 bases at V and 1 base at J, with 7 bases between. The DNA for the CDR3 is TGTGCCAGCGCGGGCCGCACAGATACGCAGTATTTT. Amino acid sequence: CASAGRTDTQYF.

The chain carries TRBV5-1 and TRBJ2-7; no clear D gene. The V end lost 5 bases, the J end lost 3 bases, and 18 bases lay between the germline ends. This CDR3 comprises 15 residues. Germline CDR1 and CDR2: SGHRS and YFSETQ. The CDR3 reads CASRPTPTLDYEQYF. The DNA for the CDR3 is TGCGCCAGCAGACCCACTCCCACCCTAGACTACGAGCAGTACTTC. The variable domain in full, with the rest retrieved from reference TRBV5-1 and TRBJ2-7, is KAGVTQTPRYLIKTRGQQVTLSCSPISGHRSVSWYQQTPGQGLQFLFEYFSETQRNKGNFPGRFSGRQFSNSRSEMNVSTLELGDSALYLCASRPTPTLDYEQYFGPGTRLTVT.

The gene calls are TRBV10-3 and TRBJ2-4, with D possibly called TRBD1 or TRBD2 (5 bases each). This CDR3 is 17 amino acids long. Germline V gene lookup returns CDR1 ENHRY and CDR2 SYGVKD. Trimming took 0 bases from V and 6 from J, leaving 18 bases between them. The CDR3 sequence: CAISESPVRETINIQYF. The CDR3 bases are TGTGCCATCAGTGAGTCACCTGTCAGGGAGACAATAAACATTCAGTACTTC.

This rearrangement joins TRBV18 to TRBJ2-2; the D call may be TRBD1 or TRBD2 (5 bases each). Deletions cut 5 bases from V and 5 bases from J, with 9 bases between. Germline V gene sequence: CDR1 KGHSH, CDR2 LQKENI. This CDR3 spans 13 amino acids. CDR3 coding DNA: TGTGCCAGCTCATCGAGGGGAACCGGGGAGCTGTTTTTT. It encodes CASSSRGTGELFF.

J is TRBJ2-3 and V is TRBV29-1; the match to TRBD1 covers 7 bases. Germline V gene sequence: CDR1 SQVTM, CDR2 ANQGSEA. This CDR3 contains 14 residues. V lost 4 bases and J lost 1; bases outside the gene matches: 5. CDR3: CSVGRQGGTDTQYF. The CDR3 nucleotides are TGCAGCGTTGGGAGACAGGGAGGCACAGATACGCAGTATTTT.

This chain uses TRBV9 with TRBJ2-2; D is undetermined. V was shortened by 3 bases and J by 7 bases, with 13 bases between the two germline ends. The CDR3 sequence is 14 residues long. Per the germline V gene, CDR1 is SGDLS and CDR2 is YYNGEE. The CDR3 reads CASSDTLSSGELFF. CDR3 nucleotide sequence: TGTGCCAGCAGCGACACCTTGTCCAGCGGGGAGCTGTTTTTT.

This sequence joins TRBV7-9 and TRBJ2-1; 11 bases line up with TRBD2. The germline gives CDR1 SEHNR, CDR2 FQNEAQ (reference sequence). The CDR3 is 17 residues long. V lost 5 bases to trimming and J lost 7 bases; unmatched junction nucleotides: 13. CDR3 nucleotides: TGTGCCAGCAGCCCCCCGACCGGGACTAGCGGTCTGAATGAGCAGTTCTTC. Protein: CASSPPTGTSGLNEQFF.

This clonotype was seen only once. The chain has TRBV5-4 and TRBJ2-1; 9 bases are shared with TRBD2. Trimming cost V 3 bases and J 0 bases; bases outside gene matches: 19. Germline CDR1 SGHNT, CDR2 YYREEE (reference sequence). The CDR3 consists of 21 residues. The CDR3 DNA reads as TGTGCCAGCAGCTCCAAGGCCCGCGGGAGGGGGGGGCTCAGCTCCTACAATGAGCAGTTCTTC. Its protein is CASSSKARGRGGLSSYNEQFF.

The chain joins TRBV12-3 or TRBV12-4 to TRBJ2-5, with D hard to call. This CDR3 comprises 14 residues. Trimming took off 5 bases at V and 6 bases at J, with 16 bases between the two ends. CDR3 residues: CASSPAGGDQTQYF. The CDR3 DNA is TGTGCCAGCAGTCCTGCTGGTGGGGATCAGACCCAGTACTTC.

The rearrangement uses TRBV27 and TRBJ2-1, with 10 bases lining up with TRBD2. J was trimmed by 9 bases and V by 6 bases; bases with no gene match: 11. CDR1 MNHEY and CDR2 SMNVEV come from the germline V gene (reference sequence). The CDR3 spans 15 residues. CDR3 bases: TGTGCCAGCAGCCTAGAAAAGCGGGGGGGCATTGAGCAGTTCTTC. It specifies CASSLEKRGGIEQFF.

The V call is TRBV9, the J call TRBJ2-1; 8 bases match TRBD1. V was clipped by 3 bases and J by 5 bases; unmatched bases: 4. Looked up from germline, CDR1 is SGDLS and CDR2 is YYNGEE. This CDR3 has 14 residues. The CDR3 is CASSEQGEDNEQFF. CDR3 DNA: TGTGCCAGCAGCGAACAGGGGGAGGACAATGAGCAGTTCTTC.

This chain links TRBV25-1 with TRBJ2-3, with 10 bases matching TRBD2. CDR1 and CDR2 from the germline V gene are MGHDK and SYGVNS. V shed 4 bases, J shed 6 bases, and the junction held 7 bases outside the gene matches. This CDR3 is built from 15 residues. CDR3 DNA: TGTGCCAGCAGTGCCTTAGCGGGGGGATACGATACGCAGTATTTT. It codes for CASSALAGGYDTQYF.

The rearrangement uses TRBV28 and TRBJ2-1, with 7 bases matching TRBD2. The CDR3 loop spans 16 amino acids. Unmatched junction bases numbered 11, after V lost 6 bases and J lost 3 bases. In germline, CDR1 is MDHEN, CDR2 SYDVKM. The DNA for the CDR3 is TGTGCCAGCAGCCCTCTAGCCCGCGGGGGCTACAATGAGCAGTTCTTC. Translation gives CASSPLARGGYNEQFF.

The chain joins TRBV29-1 to TRBJ1-3; 7 bases fit TRBD1. V shed 6 bases and J 2 bases; nucleotides not matched to a gene: 4. There are 13 residues in the CDR3. Germline CDR1 and CDR2: SQVTM and ANQGSEA. This chain's CDR3 is CSVRQGTGNTIYF. The CDR3 DNA reads as TGCAGCGTGAGACAGGGCACTGGAAACACCATATATTTT.

This clonotype was seen just once. The CDR3 spells CASSHRGTYEQYV. The DNA for the CDR3 is TGTGCCAGCAGCCACAGGGGCACCTACGAGCAGTACGTC. The chain joins TRBV6-1 to TRBJ2-7, with 7 bases matching TRBD1. There are 13 residues in the CDR3. After removal of 6 bases from V and 2 bases from J, the junction contained 4 bases not matched to a gene. The germline V gene has CDR1 MNHNS and CDR2 SASEGT.

The J gene is TRBJ2-1, the V gene TRBV7-2, with D unresolved. The V end lost 3 bases, the J end lost 1 base, and 7 bases lay between the germline ends. Germline loops: CDR1 SGHTA, CDR2 FQGNSA. The length of the CDR3 is 14 residues. CDR3 protein: CASSFRASYNEQFF. The CDR3 DNA is TGTGCCAGCAGCTTCCGGGCTTCCTACAATGAGCAGTTCTTC.

The DNA for the CDR3 is TGTGCCAGCAGGGCGACGGGGGGAAGGACTGAAGCTTTCTTT. Residues: CASRATGGRTEAFF. This chain uses TRBV6-5 with TRBJ1-1, with D perhaps TRBD1 (5 bases). V lost 6 bases and J 5 bases, leaving 16 bases between the germline ends. The V gene's germline CDR1 is MNHEY and CDR2 SVGAGI. The length of the CDR3 is 14 residues.

The V gene is TRBV30, the J gene TRBJ2-5; 11 bases fit TRBD2. The J segment lost 5 bases and the V segment lost 0 bases, leaving 5 bases of the junction unmatched. Germline CDR1 reads GTSNPN; CDR2 reads SVGIG (reference sequence). CDR3 length equals 15 residues. In nucleotides, the CDR3 is TGTGCCTGGAGTGTAAGGGGACTAGCGGTGGAGACCCAGTACTTC. Its translation: CAWSVRGLAVETQYF.

The genes are TRBV11-3 and TRBJ1-4; 7 bases agree with TRBD1. The junction had 6 bases not matched to a gene; V was cut back by 6 bases and J by 8 bases. Germline CDR1 and CDR2: SGHNT and YENEEA. The CDR3 has 13 amino acids. CDR3 protein: CASRRGLGEKLFF. The DNA for the CDR3 is TGTGCCAGCAGGAGGGGGCTGGGGGAAAAACTGTTTTTT.

V and J are TRBV10-3 and TRBJ1-2; 8 nucleotides line up with TRBD1. The CDR3 extends over 14 amino acids. Germline assignment: CDR1 ENHRY and CDR2 SYGVKD. The trim removed 2 bases at V and 5 bases at J, leaving 4 bases unmatched. The CDR3 sequence: CAISEDRGGYGYTF. CDR3 bases: TGTGCCATCAGTGAGGACAGGGGAGGATATGGCTACACCTTC.

The chain joins TRBV13 to TRBJ2-1; D remains unclear. This CDR3 spans 13 amino acids. Germline V CDR1 and CDR2: PRHDT, FYEKMQ (reference sequence). The germline V and J ends were trimmed by 1 base and 8 bases, with 9 bases remaining between them. Here the CDR3 DNA reads TGTGCCAGCAGCTTAGTGGGGATGTATGAGCAGTTCTTC. It specifies CASSLVGMYEQFF.